Sequencing of this T cell receptor beta chain was carried out in a study of shared clonotypes between healthy human individuals. Produced via immunoSEQ multiplex PCR; TCRdb's table is partial and in-frame only. The sample lists about 490,000 clones; 70% to 80% were seen once. The unsorted samples had 80 million to 95 million PBMCs used for genomic DNA. The TCR sequence derives from a woman aged 40 to 50 in good health. Some clones in this sample may be carry-over from other donors' samples. Sequencing was performed on PBMCs.

CDR3 bases: TGCGCCAGCAGCCAAGATTGGCCGGGCAATGAGCAGTTCTTC. It specifies CASSQDWPGNEQFF. This rearrangement joins TRBV4-3 to TRBJ2-1, with D hard to call. The germline gives CDR1 LGHNA, CDR2 YSLEER. The CDR3 extends over 14 amino acids. V lost 0 bases and J 6 bases, leaving 9 bases between the germline ends.